What follows are 15 T cell receptor beta chains derived from one specimen sequenced in a study of OX40 agonist ivuxolimab in advanced cancers. Sequencing used immunoSEQ multiplex PCR; TCRdb keeps in-frame clones, though not all of them. The table records about 60,000 clones, approximately 86% of them present only once. Here the sequenced sample was CD4+ or CD8+ T cells sorted from blood, taken in a trial of the OX40 agonist ivuxolimab. The receptors originated from an adult with an advanced solid tumor such as melanoma, head and neck, liver or kidney cancer.

This clone was recorded once. One junction end does not reproduce the germline sequence, and a read error may be involved. For the CDR3, the DNA is TGTGCCAGCAGCTTGGGGGGCGGGGGTTGGATGGACTTC. It translates to CASSLGGGGWMDF. V gene TRBV5-6 combines with J gene TRBJ2-5; 7 bases are shared with TRBD2. The CDR3 is 13 amino acids. CDR1 and CDR2 (germline): SGHDT, YYEEEE.

The chain couples TRBV28 to TRBJ2-5; D remains ambiguous. Germline loops: CDR1 MDHEN, CDR2 SYDVKM. Trimming shortened V by 6 bases and J by 2 bases, and 13 bases separated the two germline ends. CDR3 length: 14 amino acids. The CDR3 bases are TGTGCCAGCAGACCTGAGTTGGTACAAGAGACCCAGTACTTC. Translated: CASRPELVQETQYF.

The V and J genes are TRBV4-3 and TRBJ2-1; perhaps TRBD2 as D (6 bases). This CDR3 comprises 16 residues. Per germline, CDR1 LGHNA and CDR2 YSLEER. The ends were cut back, 0 bases at V and 9 bases at J, with 18 bases in the middle. The CDR3 sequence: CASSQDQETSLVEQFF. DNA of the CDR3: TGCGCCAGCAGCCAAGATCAGGAGACTAGTTTAGTTGAGCAGTTCTTC.

For the CDR3, the DNA is TGTGCCAGCAGCCGGGACCATAACACAGATACGCAGTATTTT. It encodes CASSRDHNTDTQYF. The chain carries TRBV7-2 and TRBJ2-3; D may be TRBD1 or TRBD2 (5 bases each). With 5 bases removed from V and 2 bases from J, the gap between germline ends came to 11 bases. The length of the CDR3 is 14 residues. CDR1 SGHTA and CDR2 FQGNSA come from the germline V gene. The full variable domain, rest sourced from reference TRBV7-2 and TRBJ2-3, is GAGVSQSPSNKVTEKGKDVELRCDPISGHTALYWYRQSLGQGLEFLIYFQGNSAPDKSGLPSDRFSAERTGGSVSTLTIQRTQQEDSAVYLCASSRDHNTDTQYFGPGTRLTVL.

This chain links TRBV28 with TRBJ1-4; weak D call: TRBD1 (5 bases). The CDR3 totals 13 residues. Trimming took 6 bases from V and 7 from J, leaving 12 bases between them. Germline-derived CDR1 and CDR2 are MDHEN and SYDVKM. The CDR3 spells CASRTPGFEKLFF. The CDR3 DNA sequence: TGTGCCAGCAGGACCCCAGGGTTTGAAAAACTGTTTTTT.

This clone has just a few counts. The chain combines TRBV2 with TRBJ2-3; TRBD2 agrees at 8 bases. Losses at the gene ends were 8 bases for V and 5 bases for J; bases not matched to a gene: 6. The CDR3 has 13 residues. Germline CDR1 SNHLY, CDR2 FYNNEI. The CDR3 DNA is TGTGCCAGCGGTACGCTAGCGGGAGATACGCAGTATTTT. As protein: CASGTLAGDTQYF.

The gene calls are TRBV27 and TRBJ2-7, with 8 positions matching TRBD1. The length of the CDR3 is 16 residues. V lost 2 bases to trimming and J lost 5 bases; unmatched junction nucleotides: 11. Looked up from germline, CDR1 is MNHEY and CDR2 is SMNVEV (reference sequence). CDR3: CASSLAPGQVPHEQYF. The CDR3 DNA sequence: TGTGCCAGCAGTTTAGCCCCGGGACAGGTACCCCACGAGCAGTACTTC.

V and J are TRBV25-1 and TRBJ2-5; D is perhaps TRBD1 (6 bases). Near its end, the DNA agrees better with TRBJ2-7, so the J call may be wrong. In germline, CDR1 is MGHDK, CDR2 SYGVNS. The CDR3 totals 14 residues. The chain's CDR3 is CASPNVDSEDEQYF. As DNA, the CDR3 is TGTGCCAGCCCCAATGTGGACAGCGAGGACGAGCAGTACTTC.

The V gene is TRBV11-2, the J gene TRBJ1-5; no clear D gene. V dropped 5 bases and J dropped 2 bases, with 7 bases sitting between them. The CDR3 runs to 13 residues. Germline CDR1 is SGHAT and CDR2 is FQNNGV. The DNA of the CDR3 is TGTGCCAGCAGCATCACAGGCAATCAGCCCCAGCATTTT. The encoded protein is CASSITGNQPQHF.

The chain links TRBV7-2 to TRBJ1-1; maybe TRBD1 (5 bases). The ends were cut back, 5 bases at V and 0 bases at J, with 13 bases in the middle. CDR1 and CDR2 (germline): SGHTA, FQGNSA. This CDR3 is built from 15 residues. The CDR3 loop reads CASSLSAGLNTEAFF. DNA for the CDR3: TGTGCCAGCAGCCTATCGGCAGGGCTGAACACTGAAGCTTTCTTT.

Only one count was recorded for this clone. The chain combines TRBV30 with TRBJ2-1; 7 bases are shared with TRBD2. The CDR3 has 13 residues. Germline values: CDR1 GTSNPN, CDR2 SVGIG (reference sequence). Trimming cost V 4 bases and J 10 bases; bases outside gene matches: 10. The CDR3 is CAWTSGSLREQFF. As DNA, the CDR3 is TGTGCCTGGACTAGCGGAAGCCTACGGGAGCAGTTCTTC.

V gene TRBV4-3 combines with J gene TRBJ2-5, with D possibly TRBD1 on 6 matching bases. Germline V gene data show CDR1 as LGHNA and CDR2 as YSLEER. CDR3 length: 14 residues. Between the trimmed V and J ends, which lost 0 bases and 7 bases, there was a span of 12 bases. Here the CDR3 reads CASSQEGGIGTQYF. CDR3 in DNA: TGCGCCAGCAGCCAAGAAGGGGGAATCGGGACCCAGTACTTC.

The chain couples TRBV4-3 to TRBJ2-1; 7 positions agree with TRBD2. Germline V gene sequence: CDR1 LGHNA, CDR2 YSLEER. The CDR3 runs to 15 residues. The trim removed 4 bases at V and 9 bases at J, leaving 12 bases unmatched. The CDR3: CASSLDRDYQSEQFF. The CDR3 DNA is TGCGCCAGCAGCCTCGACCGGGACTACCAGAGTGAGCAGTTCTTC.

The chain is built from TRBV27 and TRBJ2-7, with TRBD1 matching 8 bases. Germline CDR1 is MNHEY and CDR2 is SMNVEV (reference sequence). J lost 7 bases, V lost 2 bases, and 10 bases had no gene match. The CDR3 is 15 amino acids. For the CDR3, the DNA is TGTGCCAGCAGTTTACCAGGCAGGGGGCGCGTTGAGCAGTACTTC. Protein product: CASSLPGRGRVEQYF.

The J gene is TRBJ2-5, the V gene TRBV7-2, with D possibly called TRBD1 or TRBD2 (5 bases each). V dropped 2 bases and J dropped 5 bases, with 15 bases sitting between them. Germline CDR1 is SGHTA and CDR2 is FQGNSA. CDR3 length: 15 amino acids. The CDR3 loop is CASSLNRGEGETQYF. The CDR3 DNA sequence: TGTGCCAGCAGCTTAAATCGGGGAGAGGGGGAGACCCAGTACTTC.